This T cell receptor beta chain derives from a study of OX40 agonist ivuxolimab in advanced cancers. Turning to the study itself: The patients' treatment was ivuxolimab, an agonistic anti-OX40 (CD134) antibody. Partial response was recorded in three patients: one hepatocellular carcinoma and two cutaneous melanoma cases. People who had prior anti-PD-1, anti-PD-L1 or anti-CTLA-4 therapy could take part, and around 40% had some.

The V gene's germline CDR1 is MNHEY and CDR2 SVGAGI. V lost 5 bases, J lost 6 bases, and 8 bases lay in between. The CDR3 length is 12 residues. Broader study findings: The mean number of expanded clones was higher in CD8+ T cells than in CD4+.

As concerns this clone: As yet, its antigen is unknown.

Method: immunoSEQ multiplex PCR; TCRdb's copy keeps in-frame clones and lacks some. The sample has about 98,000 clones, more than 85% seen once; the top ten hold 0.8% to 1%. This chain uses TRBV6-5 with TRBJ1-3; TRBD1 is a possible D gene (6 bases). Sequences were derived from CD4+ or CD8+ T cells sorted from blood, sampled in a trial of the OX40 agonist ivuxolimab. The TCR sequence derives from an adult with an advanced solid tumor such as melanoma, head and neck, liver or kidney cancer. CDR3 coding DNA: TGTGCCAGCAGTCCAGGGGCAAACACCATATATTTT. Encoded protein: CASSPGANTIYF.